This entry lists 17 T cell receptor beta chains sequenced from one sample in a study of metastatic and nonmetastatic thyroid tumors (dated by TCRdb to 2020 to 2022). Receptor libraries were prepared by PCR. Data came from an Illumina HiSeq 4000. The public sequencing data were trimmed at Q25 with fastp and processed into clonotypes with MiXCR by TCRdb, which kept only in-frame beta chains. The table for this sample lists around 40,000 clones; roughly 25% of them were counted only once. 8% to 10% of the sample is in the top ten clones. No patient had received any treatment before thyroid surgery. The specimen was blood. Receptors were obtained from a female donor with papillary thyroid cancer or a benign thyroid nodule (not recorded which). Some clones in this sample may be carry-over from other donors' samples.

This clone occurred many times. The chain couples TRBV5-1 to TRBJ1-2; a possible D gene is TRBD1 (6 bases). From germline, CDR1 is SGHRS and CDR2 YFSETQ. The ends were cut back, 4 bases at V and 2 bases at J, with 9 bases in the middle. The CDR3 spans 13 residues. CDR3 residues: CASSPDRNYGYTF. The CDR3 DNA reads TGCGCCAGCAGCCCAGACAGGAACTATGGCTACACCTTC.

This clone came up many times. V usage is TRBV5-6 and J usage is TRBJ1-5; possible D gene TRBD1, 5 bases. In germline, CDR1 is SGHDT, CDR2 YYEEEE. This CDR3 has 13 amino acids. V was shortened by 4 bases and J by 5 bases, with 10 bases between the two germline ends. The CDR3 DNA follows: TGTGCCAGCAGCAAAGACAGCTATCAGCCCCAGCATTTT. It yields the protein CASSKDSYQPQHF.

The J gene is TRBJ2-7, the V gene TRBV7-2; TRBD2 agrees at 9 bases. From germline, CDR1 is SGHTA and CDR2 FQGNSA. This CDR3 is 15 amino acids long. After removal of 1 base from V and 6 bases from J, the junction contained 7 bases not matched to a gene. The CDR3 sequence is CASSLELAGDGEQYF. CDR3 bases: TGTGCCAGCAGCTTAGAATTAGCGGGAGATGGCGAGCAGTACTTC.

This clone was seen ten or more times. V is TRBV20-1 and J is TRBJ2-1, with 11 nucleotides matching TRBD2. From germline, CDR1 is DFQATT and CDR2 SNEGSKA (reference sequence). The trim removed 5 bases at V and 5 bases at J, leaving 5 bases unmatched. The CDR3 sequence is 14 residues long. This CDR3 is CSALTSGTDNEQFF. The CDR3 nucleotides read TGCAGTGCTTTGACTAGCGGGACCGACAATGAGCAGTTCTTC.

CDR3 sequence (DNA): TGCAGTGCTACCTTAGGGGGAACATCGGGCAATCAGCCCCAGCATTTT. It yields the protein CSATLGGTSGNQPQHF. The chain carries TRBV20-1 and TRBJ1-5; tentative D call: TRBD1 (6 bases). The CDR3 is 16 residues long. V shed 4 bases and J shed 2 bases, with 18 bases lying between them. Germline CDR1 is DFQATT and CDR2 is SNEGSKA (reference sequence).

The J gene is TRBJ1-1, the V gene TRBV12-3 or TRBV12-4; D remains ambiguous. Trimming left V 9 bases short and J 4 bases short, with 9 bases between. The CDR3 is 11 amino acids. The CDR3 is CASVSFTEAFF. The CDR3 DNA sequence: TGTGCCAGTGTCTCGTTCACTGAAGCTTTCTTT.

The chain recombines TRBV5-1 with TRBJ2-5, with 10 bases fitting TRBD2. Germline V CDR1 and CDR2: SGHRS, YFSETQ. CDR3 length: 16 amino acids. After removal of 0 bases from V and 5 bases from J, the junction contained 7 bases not matched to a gene. Here the CDR3 reads CASSLGTTSGWETQYF. CDR3 coding DNA: TGCGCCAGCAGCTTGGGAACGACTAGCGGGTGGGAGACCCAGTACTTC.

J is TRBJ1-1 and V is TRBV12-3 or TRBV12-4; the D gene is possibly TRBD1 (6 bases). The CDR3 loop spans 15 amino acids. Trimming left V 5 bases short and J 4 bases short, with 17 bases between. For the CDR3, the DNA is TGTGCCAGCAGTGAGTTGGGGGCGGTAGGCACTGAAGCTTTCTTT. Its translation is CASSELGAVGTEAFF.

The chain carries TRBV20-1 and TRBJ2-2; D not certain. Trimming took 0 bases from V and 5 from J, leaving 10 bases between them. This CDR3 contains 14 residues. Germline V gene sequence: CDR1 DFQATT, CDR2 SNEGSKA (reference sequence). The CDR3 nucleotides are TGCAGTGCTAGAGATTCACGTGGGACCGGGGAGCTGTTTTTT. Its protein product is CSARDSRGTGELFF.

By sample fraction, this clone is medium-sized. The rearrangement links TRBV28 to TRBJ2-3, with D perhaps matching TRBD1 (5 bases). CDR3 size: 13 residues. The germline V and J ends were trimmed by 3 bases and 4 bases, with 8 bases remaining between them. Germline V gives CDR1 MDHEN, CDR2 SYDVKM. CDR3 loop: CASSFYRSDTQYF. CDR3 bases: TGTGCCAGCAGTTTCTACAGGTCAGATACGCAGTATTTT.

This clone was seen repeatedly, ten times or more. The rearrangement uses TRBV3-1 and TRBJ1-6, with TRBD1 matching 9 bases. V gave up 6 bases and J gave up 7 bases; unmatched junction bases: 4. Germline CDR1 and CDR2: LGHDT and YNNKEL (reference sequence). The CDR3 totals 14 residues. CDR3 loop: CASRDRGSNSPLHF. The CDR3 nucleotides are TGTGCCAGCAGAGACAGGGGGTCCAATTCACCCCTCCACTTT.

The chain is built from TRBV12-3 or TRBV12-4 and TRBJ1-3, with D unclear. The CDR3 is 12 amino acids. V was clipped by 3 bases and J by 7 bases, with 7 bases between them. CDR3 DNA: TGTGCCAGCAGTTTCGAACAGAACACCATATATTTT. Amino acids: CASSFEQNTIYF.

In this sample, this clone turned up many times. The rearrangement uses TRBV28 and TRBJ1-5, with TRBD1 matching over 10 bases. Germline CDR1 reads MDHEN; CDR2 reads SYDVKM. The ends lost 7 bases at V and 3 bases at J; junction bases unmatched: 15. The CDR3 loop spans 18 amino acids. Written as DNA, the CDR3 is TGTGCCAGCAACCGGGACAGGGGCTTTATAACCTACAATCAGCCCCAGCATTTT. Protein product: CASNRDRGFITYNQPQHF. The full variable domain, with the rest looked up from reference TRBV28 and TRBJ1-5, is DVKVTQSSRYLVKRTGEKVFLECVQDMDHENMFWYRQDPGLGLRLIYFSYDVKMKEKGDIPEGYSVSREKKERFSLILESASTNQTSMYLCASNRDRGFITYNQPQHFGDGTRLSIL.

This rearrangement joins TRBV7-9 to TRBJ1-4; D is perhaps TRBD1 (5 bases). Germline CDR1 is SEHNR and CDR2 is FQNEAQ (reference sequence). Trimming shortened V by 5 bases and J by 3 bases, and 10 bases separated the two germline ends. The CDR3 runs to 14 residues. In DNA, the CDR3 is TGTGCCAGCAGCCCAGGGAACTCTAATGAAAAACTGTTTTTT. This encodes CASSPGNSNEKLFF.

The chain couples TRBV6-2 or TRBV6-3 to TRBJ2-5; TRBD1 aligns across 9 bases. The V gene end was trimmed by 3 bases and the J gene end by 4 bases; junction bases not matched to a gene: 6. The CDR3 has 15 amino acids. The germline V gene has CDR1 MNHEY and CDR2 SVGEGT. This chain's CDR3 is CASSYETGGGETQYF. Here the CDR3 DNA reads TGTGCCAGCAGTTATGAAACAGGGGGCGGAGAGACCCAGTACTTC.

In regard to this clone: At one end the junction does not follow the germline gene, possibly because of a read error. The gene calls are TRBV7-9 and TRBJ1-3; D gene ambiguous. The germline V gene has CDR1 SEHNR and CDR2 FQNEAQ (reference sequence). This CDR3 comprises 14 residues. The CDR3 loop is CASSLELAGKTIYF. DNA of the CDR3: TGTGCCAGCAGCTTAGAACTGGCTGGAAAAACCATATATTTT.

Turning to this clone: The missing conserved phenylalanine or tryptophan at the end of this CDR3 makes a read error likely. The chain links TRBV6-1 to TRBJ1-2; D is possibly TRBD1 (5 bases). CDR1 and CDR2 from the germline V gene are MNHNS and SASEGT. The CDR3 is 14 residues long. In DNA, the CDR3 is TGTGCCAGTAGTGAAGGGGTGAACGGCTATGGCTACACCCTC. It translates to CASSEGVNGYGYTL.